This TCR beta chain came from a study of naive and memory T cell subsets. Whole-study findings and limits: Clonotypes here are unpaired alpha or beta chain sequences. In naive cells, over 95% of TCR sequences were seen only once.

An equimolar mix of two oligonucleotides served as the beta constant-region primer for TRBC1 and TRBC2. Ligation attached a single-stranded oligonucleotide with a 12-nucleotide UMI and the SP2 primer to the cDNA 3' end. Ligated cDNA was amplified by four rounds of PCR with nested alpha and beta constant-region primers and SP2. TCRdb processed the UMI-ligation and nested PCR reads anew with MiXCR; each CDR3 protein has one entry. The data contain under 150,000 distinct CDR3 sequences, over 15% of them singletons. About this clonotype itself: No antigen is known for it.

The CDR3 length is 16 residues. The V gene end was trimmed by 0 bases and the J gene end by 5 bases; junction bases not matched to a gene: 11. CDR1 is DFQATT and CDR2 is SNEGSKA in the germline V gene (reference sequence). This TCR was sampled from a human donor in good health. The chain recombines TRBV20-1 with TRBJ2-5, with 8 bases aligning to TRBD1. The specimen sequenced was naive CD4+ T cells from blood. CDR3 coding DNA: TGCAGTGCTAGAGACCAAATGACAGGGGCCATGGAGACCCAGTACTTC. Its protein product is CSARDQMTGAMETQYF.